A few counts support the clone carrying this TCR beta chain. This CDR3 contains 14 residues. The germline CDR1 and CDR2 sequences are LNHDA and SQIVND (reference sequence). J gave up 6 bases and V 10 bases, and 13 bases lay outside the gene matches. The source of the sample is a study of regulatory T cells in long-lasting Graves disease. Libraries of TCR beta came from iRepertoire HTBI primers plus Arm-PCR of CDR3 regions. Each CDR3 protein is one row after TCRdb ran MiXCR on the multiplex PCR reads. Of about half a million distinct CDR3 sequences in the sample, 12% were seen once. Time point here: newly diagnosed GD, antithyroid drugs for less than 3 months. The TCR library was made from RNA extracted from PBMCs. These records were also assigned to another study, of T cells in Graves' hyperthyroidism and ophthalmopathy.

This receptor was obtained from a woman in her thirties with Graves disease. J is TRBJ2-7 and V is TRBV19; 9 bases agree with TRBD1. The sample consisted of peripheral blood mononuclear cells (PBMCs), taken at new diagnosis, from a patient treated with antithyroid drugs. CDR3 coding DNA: TGTGCCAATTCTCAGGGACAGGGTCTGACCGAGCAGTACTTC. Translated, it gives CANSQGQGLTEQYF.